A selection of T cell receptor beta chains follows, all from one sample in a study of shared T cell receptors in the human thymus. Repertoires were generated with immunoSEQ multiplex PCR, while TCRdb's copy carries only in-frame clones and drops some. Here the sample spans 650,000 to 950,000 clones, approximately 83% being singletons. The sample was also linked to a second study, of human thymus T cells.

The sample was thymocytes. Receptors originate from a girl under three years old with a congenital heart defect. Both conserved end residues are part of each CDR3. A D gene is named only where the DNA matches it firmly. Where a row states a size, it is once, few, many or the class of an expanded clone; other rows omit it.

clone_size: .
v_call: TRBV6-1
d_call: .
cdr3_length: 14
j_call: TRBJ1-2
cdr3_aa: CASSDTTGSDGYTF
cdr3_nt: TGTGCCAGCAGTGATACTACAGGGAGTGATGGCTACACCTTC

clone_size: .
v_call: TRBV5-6
d_call: TRBD1
cdr3_length: 15
j_call: TRBJ2-7
cdr3_aa: CASSFRDRGGHEQYF
cdr3_nt: TGTGCCAGCAGCTTCCGGGACAGGGGAGGACACGAGCAGTACTTC

clone_size: .
v_call: TRBV9
d_call: TRBD1
cdr3_length: 18
j_call: TRBJ2-7
cdr3_aa: CASSVPRKGGRVSYEQYF
cdr3_nt: TGTGCCAGCAGCGTACCCCGCAAAGGGGGCCGAGTCTCCTACGAGCAGTACTTC

clone_size: .
v_call: TRBV5-6
d_call: TRBD2
cdr3_length: 13
j_call: TRBJ2-7
cdr3_aa: CASSGLVGYEQYF
cdr3_nt: TGTGCCAGCAGTGGACTAGTAGGGTACGAGCAGTACTTC

clone_size: .
v_call: TRBV5-1
d_call: .
cdr3_length: 17
j_call: TRBJ1-2
cdr3_aa: CASSPRGEGGRNYGYTF
cdr3_nt: TGCGCCAGCAGCCCTCGAGGAGAAGGTGGCCGTAACTATGGCTACACCTTC

clone_size: .
v_call: TRBV25-1
d_call: .
cdr3_length: 16
j_call: TRBJ2-2
cdr3_aa: CASSEGCAGANGELFF
cdr3_nt: TGTGCCAGCAGTGAAGGTTGTGCAGGGGCTAACGGGGAGCTGTTTTTT

clone_size: few
v_call: TRBV5-1
d_call: .
cdr3_length: 16
j_call: TRBJ1-1
cdr3_aa: CASSLVEVRERTEAFF
cdr3_nt: TGCGCCAGCAGCTTGGTTGAGGTTCGGGAAAGAACTGAAGCTTTCTTT

clone_size: .
v_call: TRBV1
d_call: .
cdr3_length: 20
j_call: TRBJ2-1
cdr3_aa: CTSSQGLGTSGGSSYNEQFF
cdr3_nt: TGCACCAGCAGCCAAGGTTTAGGGACTAGCGGGGGGAGCTCCTACAATGAGCAGTTCTTC

clone_size: few
v_call: TRBV4-1
d_call: TRBD1
cdr3_length: 14
j_call: TRBJ1-2
cdr3_aa: CASSQETGGLRSTF
cdr3_nt: TGCGCCAGCAGCCAAGAAACAGGGGGCCTAAGGTCCACCTTC

clone_size: .
v_call: TRBV19
d_call: .
cdr3_length: 12
j_call: TRBJ2-1
cdr3_aa: CASSTSNGRQFF
cdr3_nt: TGTGCCAGTAGTACCTCGAACGGGAGGCAGTTCTTC

clone_size: .
v_call: TRBV10-3
d_call: .
cdr3_length: 13
j_call: TRBJ2-5
cdr3_aa: CAIGPRNEETQYF
cdr3_nt: TGTGCCATCGGCCCTCGAAACGAAGAGACCCAGTACTTC

clone_size: .
v_call: TRBV28
d_call: .
cdr3_length: 14
j_call: TRBJ1-2
cdr3_aa: CASSLPNREYGYTF
cdr3_nt: TGTGCCAGCAGTTTACCCAACAGAGAATATGGCTACACCTTC

clone_size: .
v_call: TRBV14
d_call: TRBD1
cdr3_length: 16
j_call: TRBJ1-1
cdr3_aa: CASSQADGQGRSEAFF
cdr3_nt: TGTGCCAGCAGCCAAGCTGACGGACAGGGCAGGTCTGAAGCTTTCTTT

clone_size: .
v_call: TRBV5-1
d_call: TRBD2
cdr3_length: 16
j_call: TRBJ2-2
cdr3_aa: CASSLAHWGGIGELFF
cdr3_nt: TGCGCCAGCAGCTTGGCCCATTGGGGGGGAATCGGGGAGCTGTTTTTT

clone_size: few
v_call: TRBV19
d_call: .
cdr3_length: 11
j_call: TRBJ1-1
cdr3_aa: CASSWGAEAFF
cdr3_nt: TGTGCCAGTAGTTGGGGGGCTGAAGCTTTCTTT

clone_size: .
v_call: TRBV27
d_call: TRBD1
cdr3_length: 18
j_call: TRBJ1-2
cdr3_aa: CASSLGSSDRDRSYGYTF
cdr3_nt: TGTGCCAGCAGTTTGGGTTCTTCTGACAGGGACAGATCCTATGGCTACACCTTC

clone_size: .
v_call: TRBV5-1
d_call: .
cdr3_length: 15
j_call: TRBJ2-6
cdr3_aa: CASRYGSSGANVLTF
cdr3_nt: TGCGCCAGCAGGTATGGTAGCTCTGGGGCCAACGTCCTGACTTTC

clone_size: .
v_call: TRBV28
d_call: TRBD1
cdr3_length: 13
j_call: TRBJ2-7
cdr3_aa: CASSATGDSEQYF
cdr3_nt: TGTGCCAGCAGTGCAACAGGGGATAGCGAGCAGTACTTC

clone_size: .
v_call: TRBV7-3
d_call: .
cdr3_length: 17
j_call: TRBJ2-7
cdr3_aa: CASSLSRLGRERREQYF
cdr3_nt: TGTGCCAGCAGCTTAAGCAGACTGGGACGGGAGCGACGCGAGCAGTACTTC

clone_size: .
v_call: TRBV19
d_call: TRBD1
cdr3_length: 15
j_call: TRBJ1-1
cdr3_aa: CASISDRGRGTEAFF
cdr3_nt: TGTGCCAGTATCTCAGACAGGGGGCGAGGTACTGAAGCTTTCTTT

clone_size: .
v_call: TRBV5-1
d_call: TRBD2
cdr3_length: 15
j_call: TRBJ2-3
cdr3_aa: CASSLAGGGADTQYF
cdr3_nt: TGCGCCAGCAGCTTGGCCGGGGGGGGAGCAGATACGCAGTATTTT

clone_size: .
v_call: TRBV14
d_call: TRBD1
cdr3_length: 16
j_call: TRBJ2-5
cdr3_aa: CASSHSRDRARETQYF
cdr3_nt: TGTGCCAGCAGCCATAGCCGGGACAGGGCACGAGAGACCCAGTACTTC

clone_size: .
v_call: TRBV5-1
d_call: TRBD1
cdr3_length: 15
j_call: TRBJ1-1
cdr3_aa: CASSWAGGSRTEAFF
cdr3_nt: TGCGCCAGCAGCTGGGCAGGGGGATCTAGGACTGAAGCTTTCTTT

clone_size: .
v_call: TRBV20-1
d_call: .
cdr3_length: 11
j_call: TRBJ1-2
cdr3_aa: CSARDPPRYTF
cdr3_nt: TGCAGTGCTAGAGATCCTCCGAGGTACACCTTC

clone_size: .
v_call: TRBV2
d_call: TRBD1
cdr3_length: 14
j_call: TRBJ1-1
cdr3_aa: CASSEYRGHTEAFF
cdr3_nt: TGTGCCAGCAGTGAGTACAGGGGGCACACTGAAGCTTTCTTT

clone_size: once
v_call: TRBV5-1
d_call: TRBD1
cdr3_length: 15
j_call: TRBJ1-6
cdr3_aa: CASSWDSSYNSPLHF
cdr3_nt: TGCGCCAGCAGCTGGGACAGCTCCTATAATTCACCCCTCCACTTT

clone_size: .
v_call: TRBV5-1
d_call: .
cdr3_length: 18
j_call: TRBJ1-5
cdr3_aa: CASSLVLSVKGGAQPQHF
cdr3_nt: TGCGCCAGCAGCTTGGTACTTTCGGTTAAAGGGGGAGCTCAGCCCCAGCATTTT

clone_size: .
v_call: TRBV4-1
d_call: TRBD2
cdr3_length: 17
j_call: TRBJ2-5
cdr3_aa: CASKKASGGAGQETQYF
cdr3_nt: TGCGCCAGCAAAAAGGCTAGCGGGGGGGCTGGCCAAGAGACCCAGTACTTC

clone_size: .
v_call: TRBV18
d_call: TRBD1
cdr3_length: 19
j_call: TRBJ1-2
cdr3_aa: CASSPHLTTGTGGWYGYTF
cdr3_nt: TGTGCCAGCTCACCCCATCTAACTACCGGGACAGGGGGATGGTATGGCTACACCTTC

clone_size: .
v_call: TRBV10-3
d_call: .
cdr3_length: 16
j_call: TRBJ2-5
cdr3_aa: CAIGRRALPYQETQYF
cdr3_nt: TGTGCCATCGGACGGCGGGCCTTACCGTACCAAGAGACCCAGTACTTC

clone_size: .
v_call: TRBV14
d_call: .
cdr3_length: 14
j_call: TRBJ1-4
cdr3_aa: CASSQRRTEEKLFF
cdr3_nt: TGTGCCAGCAGCCAACGTCGGACAGAAGAAAAACTGTTTTTT

clone_size: .
v_call: TRBV6-5
d_call: .
cdr3_length: 15
j_call: TRBJ1-4
cdr3_aa: CASSFLGAGAEKLFF
cdr3_nt: TGTGCCAGCAGTTTCCTCGGGGCGGGAGCCGAAAAACTGTTTTTT

clone_size: .
v_call: TRBV6-5
d_call: .
cdr3_length: 13
j_call: TRBJ1-1
cdr3_aa: CASTSRAGGEAFF
cdr3_nt: TGTGCCAGCACATCCCGGGCGGGTGGTGAAGCTTTCTTT

clone_size: few
v_call: TRBV5-6
d_call: TRBD2
cdr3_length: 17
j_call: TRBJ2-1
cdr3_aa: CASSSRLWAGGPNEQFF
cdr3_nt: TGTGCCAGCAGCTCTAGATTGTGGGCGGGGGGGCCCAATGAGCAGTTCTTC

clone_size: .
v_call: TRBV19
d_call: TRBD2
cdr3_length: 14
j_call: TRBJ2-3
cdr3_aa: CASSRLATTDTQYF
cdr3_nt: TGTGCCAGTAGTCGACTAGCCACTACAGATACGCAGTATTTT

clone_size: .
v_call: TRBV27
d_call: .
cdr3_length: 13
j_call: TRBJ2-5
cdr3_aa: CASSFRGMKTQYF
cdr3_nt: TGTGCCAGCAGTTTTAGGGGAATGAAGACCCAGTACTTC

clone_size: once
v_call: TRBV9
d_call: .
cdr3_length: 20
j_call: TRBJ2-3
cdr3_aa: CASSHPPRTTVLPKTDTQYF
cdr3_nt: TGTGCCAGCAGCCACCCCCCTCGGACAACCGTCTTGCCAAAGACAGATACGCAGTATTTT

clone_size: .
v_call: TRBV7-6
d_call: .
cdr3_length: 17
j_call: TRBJ1-3
cdr3_aa: CASSLALRSQGGNTIYF
cdr3_nt: TGTGCCAGCAGCTTAGCCCTCCGGTCCCAGGGAGGAAACACCATATATTTT

clone_size: .
v_call: TRBV7-2
d_call: TRBD2
cdr3_length: 17
j_call: TRBJ2-1
cdr3_aa: CASSTSTTSGEHNEQFF
cdr3_nt: TGTGCCAGCAGCACATCAACGACTAGCGGGGAACACAATGAGCAGTTCTTC

clone_size: .
v_call: TRBV7-8
d_call: .
cdr3_length: 19
j_call: TRBJ1-2
cdr3_aa: CASSPRGGEGGLITYGYTF
cdr3_nt: TGTGCCAGCAGCCCGCGGGGGGGGGAGGGTGGACTAATCACCTATGGCTACACCTTC